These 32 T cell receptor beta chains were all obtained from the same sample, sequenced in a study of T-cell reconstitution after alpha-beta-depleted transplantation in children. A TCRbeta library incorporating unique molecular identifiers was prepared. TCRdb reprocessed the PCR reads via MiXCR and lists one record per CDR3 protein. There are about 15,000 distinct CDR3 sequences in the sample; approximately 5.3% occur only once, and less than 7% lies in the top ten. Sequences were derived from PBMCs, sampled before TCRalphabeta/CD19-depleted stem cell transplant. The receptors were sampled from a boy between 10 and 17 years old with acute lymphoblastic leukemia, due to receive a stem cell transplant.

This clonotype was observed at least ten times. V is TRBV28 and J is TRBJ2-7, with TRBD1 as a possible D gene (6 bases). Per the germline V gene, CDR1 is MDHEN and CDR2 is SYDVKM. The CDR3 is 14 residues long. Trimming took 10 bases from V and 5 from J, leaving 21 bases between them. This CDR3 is CATRGQVPLNEQYF. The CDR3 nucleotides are TGTGCCACCAGGGGACAAGTCCCCCTTAACGAGCAGTACTTC.

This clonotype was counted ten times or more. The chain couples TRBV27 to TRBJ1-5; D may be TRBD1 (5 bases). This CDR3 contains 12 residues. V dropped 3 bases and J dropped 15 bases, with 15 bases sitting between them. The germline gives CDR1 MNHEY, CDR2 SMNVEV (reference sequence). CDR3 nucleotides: TGTGCCAGCAGTTTTGCAGGGAGTTTTCTGCATTTT. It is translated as CASSFAGSFLHF.

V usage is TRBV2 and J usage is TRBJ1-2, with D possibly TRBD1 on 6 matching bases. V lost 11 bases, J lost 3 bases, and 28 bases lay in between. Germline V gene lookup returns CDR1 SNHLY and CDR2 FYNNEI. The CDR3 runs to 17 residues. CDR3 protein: CALSDAPTWGAHYGYTF. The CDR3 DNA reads TGTGCCCTCAGTGACGCGCCGACCTGGGGGGCCCACTATGGCTACACCTTC.

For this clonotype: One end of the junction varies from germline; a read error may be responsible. For the CDR3, the DNA is TGTGCCATCAGCCCCGGGACAGTATTGTTCTTC. It is translated as CAISPGTVLFF. V usage is TRBV4-2 and J usage is TRBJ2-1; 7 nucleotides line up with TRBD1. This CDR3 contains 11 residues. Germline CDR1 and CDR2: LGHNA and YNFKEQ.

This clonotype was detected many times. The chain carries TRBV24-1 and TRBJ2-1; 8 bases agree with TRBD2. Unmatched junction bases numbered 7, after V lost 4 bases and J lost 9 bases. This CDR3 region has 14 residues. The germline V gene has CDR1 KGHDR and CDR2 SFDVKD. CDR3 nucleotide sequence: TGTGCCACCAGTGAGGAGGGGACTAGATCTGAGCAGTTCTTC. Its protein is CATSEEGTRSEQFF.

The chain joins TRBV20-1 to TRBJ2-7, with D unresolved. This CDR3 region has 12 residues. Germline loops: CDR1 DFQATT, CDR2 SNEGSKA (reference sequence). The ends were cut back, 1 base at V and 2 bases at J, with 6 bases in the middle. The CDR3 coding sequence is TGCAGTGCTAGAGGTGAGGCCTACGAGCAGTACTTC. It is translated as CSARGEAYEQYF.

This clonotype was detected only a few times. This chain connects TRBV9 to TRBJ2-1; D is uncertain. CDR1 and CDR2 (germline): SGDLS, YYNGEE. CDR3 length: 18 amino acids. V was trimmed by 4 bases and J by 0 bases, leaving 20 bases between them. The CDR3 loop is CASSQNPDMYISYNEQFF. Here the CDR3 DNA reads TGTGCCAGCAGCCAAAACCCCGACATGTATATCTCCTACAATGAGCAGTTCTTC.

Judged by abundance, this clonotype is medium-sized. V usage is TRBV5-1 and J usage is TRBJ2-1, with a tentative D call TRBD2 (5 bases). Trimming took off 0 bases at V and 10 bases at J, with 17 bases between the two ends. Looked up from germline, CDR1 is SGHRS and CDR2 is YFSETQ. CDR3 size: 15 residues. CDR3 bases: TGCGCCAGCAGCTTGGGGGCTAGCCCTTTTGAAGAGCAGTTCTTC. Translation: CASSLGASPFEEQFF.

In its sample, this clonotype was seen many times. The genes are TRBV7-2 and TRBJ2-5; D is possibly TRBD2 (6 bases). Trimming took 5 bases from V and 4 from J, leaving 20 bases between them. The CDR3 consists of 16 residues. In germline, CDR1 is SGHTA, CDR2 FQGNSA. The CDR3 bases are TGTGCCAGCAGCCCCCCGGGGGTGCGGGGAGGAGAGACCCAGTACTTC. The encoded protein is CASSPPGVRGGETQYF.

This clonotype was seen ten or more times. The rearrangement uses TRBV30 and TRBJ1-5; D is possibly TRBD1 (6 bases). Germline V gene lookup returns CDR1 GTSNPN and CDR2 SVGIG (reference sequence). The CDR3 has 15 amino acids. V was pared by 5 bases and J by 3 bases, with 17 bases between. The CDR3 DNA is TGTGCCTGGGCCCGAGGGGGGGATTACAATCAGCCCCAGCATTTT. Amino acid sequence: CAWARGGDYNQPQHF.

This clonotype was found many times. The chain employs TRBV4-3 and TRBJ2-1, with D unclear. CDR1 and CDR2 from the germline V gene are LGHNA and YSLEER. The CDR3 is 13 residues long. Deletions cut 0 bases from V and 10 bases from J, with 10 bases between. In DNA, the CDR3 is TGCGCCAGCAGCCAAGATTCGGAAGGGGAGCAGTTCTTC. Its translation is CASSQDSEGEQFF.

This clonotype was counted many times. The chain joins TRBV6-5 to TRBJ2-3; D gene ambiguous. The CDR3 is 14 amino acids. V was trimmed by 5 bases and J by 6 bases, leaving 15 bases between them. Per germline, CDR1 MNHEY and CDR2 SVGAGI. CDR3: CASSRPDPRDTQYF. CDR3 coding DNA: TGTGCCAGCAGTCGACCAGACCCCCGCGATACGCAGTATTTT.

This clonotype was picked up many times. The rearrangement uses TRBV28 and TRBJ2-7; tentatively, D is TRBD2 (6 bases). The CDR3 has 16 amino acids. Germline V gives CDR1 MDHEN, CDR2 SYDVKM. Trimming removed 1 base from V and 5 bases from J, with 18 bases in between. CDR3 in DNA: TGTGCCAGCAGTTTATTCCGGGGGACCGGTTTGCACGAGCAGTACTTC. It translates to CASSLFRGTGLHEQYF. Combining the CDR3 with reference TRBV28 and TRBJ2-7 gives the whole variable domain DVKVTQSSRYLVKRTGEKVFLECVQDMDHENMFWYRQDPGLGLRLIYFSYDVKMKEKGDIPEGYSVSREKKERFSLILESASTNQTSMYLCASSLFRGTGLHEQYFGPGTRLTVT.

The CDR3 is CARGPGREKLFF. Written as DNA, the CDR3 is TGTGCCAGGGGCCCCGGGCGGGAAAAACTGTTTTTT. This rearrangement joins TRBV12-1 to TRBJ1-4; the D call in the table, TRBD1, was not verified against the DNA. TRBV12-1 is designated a pseudogene. The CDR3 spans 12 residues.

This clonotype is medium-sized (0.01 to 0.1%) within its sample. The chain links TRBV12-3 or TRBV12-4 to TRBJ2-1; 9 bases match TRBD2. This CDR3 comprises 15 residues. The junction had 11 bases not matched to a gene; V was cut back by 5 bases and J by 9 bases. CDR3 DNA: TGTGCCAGCAGTCGCTCGAGCGGGAGGATCAGTGAGCAGTTCTTC. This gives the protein CASSRSSGRISEQFF.

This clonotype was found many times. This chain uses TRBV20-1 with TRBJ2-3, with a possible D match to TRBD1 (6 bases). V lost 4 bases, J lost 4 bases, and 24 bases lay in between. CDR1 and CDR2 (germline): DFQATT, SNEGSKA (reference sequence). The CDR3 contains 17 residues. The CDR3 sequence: CSANGHYRERSADTQYF. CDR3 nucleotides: TGCAGTGCTAACGGACATTACAGGGAACGAAGCGCAGATACGCAGTATTTT.

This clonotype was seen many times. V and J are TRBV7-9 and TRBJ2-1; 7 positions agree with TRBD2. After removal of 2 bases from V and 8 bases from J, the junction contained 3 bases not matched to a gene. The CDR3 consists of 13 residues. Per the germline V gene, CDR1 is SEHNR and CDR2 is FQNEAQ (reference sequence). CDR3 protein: CASSLRGVDEQFF. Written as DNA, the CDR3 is TGTGCCAGCAGCTTACGGGGGGTGGATGAGCAGTTCTTC.

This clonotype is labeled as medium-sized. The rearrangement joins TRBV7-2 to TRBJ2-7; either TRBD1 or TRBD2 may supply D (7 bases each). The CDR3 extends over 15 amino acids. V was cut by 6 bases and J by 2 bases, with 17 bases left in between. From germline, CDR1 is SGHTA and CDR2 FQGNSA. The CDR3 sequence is CASRVRGGQAYEQYF. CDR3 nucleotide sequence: TGTGCCAGCAGAGTCAGGGGGGGTCAGGCCTACGAGCAGTACTTC.

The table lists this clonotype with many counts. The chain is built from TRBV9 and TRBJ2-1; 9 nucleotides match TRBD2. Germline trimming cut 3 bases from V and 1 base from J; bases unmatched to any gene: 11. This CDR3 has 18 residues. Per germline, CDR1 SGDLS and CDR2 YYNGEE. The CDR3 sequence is CASSGRTSAYQSYNEQFF. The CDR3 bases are TGTGCCAGCAGCGGACGGACTAGCGCCTATCAGTCCTACAATGAGCAGTTCTTC.

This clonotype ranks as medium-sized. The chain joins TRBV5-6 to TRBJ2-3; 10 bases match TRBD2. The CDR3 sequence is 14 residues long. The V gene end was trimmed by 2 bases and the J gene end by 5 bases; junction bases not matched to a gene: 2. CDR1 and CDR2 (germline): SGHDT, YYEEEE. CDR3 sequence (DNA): TGTGCCAGCAGCTTAGCGGGGGGGAGAGATACGCAGTATTTT. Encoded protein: CASSLAGGRDTQYF.

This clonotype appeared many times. The DNA for the CDR3 is TGTGCCAGCAACCAATGGGGGCGGGGGAACACAGATACGCAGTATTTT. This codes for CASNQWGRGNTDTQYF. The rearrangement links TRBV7-2 to TRBJ2-3; a possible D gene is TRBD2 (7 bases). This CDR3 spans 16 amino acids. The germline gives CDR1 SGHTA, CDR2 FQGNSA. Trimming shortened V by 7 bases and J by 2 bases, and 19 bases separated the two germline ends.

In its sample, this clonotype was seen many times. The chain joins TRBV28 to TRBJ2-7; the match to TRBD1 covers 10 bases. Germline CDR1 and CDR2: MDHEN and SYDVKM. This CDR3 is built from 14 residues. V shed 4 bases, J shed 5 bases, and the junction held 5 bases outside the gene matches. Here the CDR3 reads CASSSPGQGNEQYF. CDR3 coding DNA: TGTGCCAGCAGTTCGCCGGGACAGGGGAACGAGCAGTACTTC.

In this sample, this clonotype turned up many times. CDR3 residues: CASSLGLAGEGTDTQYF. The CDR3 DNA is TGCGCCAGCAGCTTGGGTCTAGCGGGCGAGGGCACAGATACGCAGTATTTT. This rearrangement joins TRBV5-1 to TRBJ2-3, with 8 nucleotides matching TRBD2. Unmatched junction bases numbered 7, after V lost 0 bases and J lost 1 base. The CDR3 contains 17 residues. The germline V gene has CDR1 SGHRS and CDR2 YFSETQ.

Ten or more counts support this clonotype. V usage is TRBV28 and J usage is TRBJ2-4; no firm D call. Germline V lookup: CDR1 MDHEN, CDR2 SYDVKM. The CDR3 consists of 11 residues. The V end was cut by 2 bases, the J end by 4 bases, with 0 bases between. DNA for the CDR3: TGTGCCAGCAGTTTAAAAAACATTCAGTACTTC. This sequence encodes CASSLKNIQYF.

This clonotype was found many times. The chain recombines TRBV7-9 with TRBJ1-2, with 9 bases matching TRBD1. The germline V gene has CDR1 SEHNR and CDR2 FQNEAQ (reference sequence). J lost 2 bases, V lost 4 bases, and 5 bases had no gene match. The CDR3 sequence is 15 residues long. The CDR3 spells CASSYSGTGNYGYTF. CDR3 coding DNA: TGTGCCAGCAGCTACTCCGGGACAGGGAACTATGGCTACACCTTC.

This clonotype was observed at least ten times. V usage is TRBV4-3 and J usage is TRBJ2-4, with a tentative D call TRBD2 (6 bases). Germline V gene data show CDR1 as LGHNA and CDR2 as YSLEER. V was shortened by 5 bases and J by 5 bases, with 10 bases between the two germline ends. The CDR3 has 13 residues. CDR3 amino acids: CASSLGGENIQYF. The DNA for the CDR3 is TGCGCCAGCAGCTTAGGAGGGGAAAACATTCAGTACTTC.

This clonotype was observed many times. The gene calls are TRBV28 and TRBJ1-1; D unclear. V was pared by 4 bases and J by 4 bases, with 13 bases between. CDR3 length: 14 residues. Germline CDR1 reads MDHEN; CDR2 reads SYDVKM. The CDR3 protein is CASSSVGSGTEAFF. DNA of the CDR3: TGTGCCAGCAGTTCTGTCGGCTCGGGCACTGAAGCTTTCTTT.

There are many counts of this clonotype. In DNA, the CDR3 is TGCGCCAGCAGCTTGGTAGGACAGCCCTACGAGCAGTACTTC. Amino acid sequence: CASSLVGQPYEQYF. The genes are TRBV5-1 and TRBJ2-7; tentative D call: TRBD1 (6 bases). CDR3 length: 14 residues. V was pared by 0 bases and J by 2 bases, with 9 bases between. Germline V gives CDR1 SGHRS, CDR2 YFSETQ.

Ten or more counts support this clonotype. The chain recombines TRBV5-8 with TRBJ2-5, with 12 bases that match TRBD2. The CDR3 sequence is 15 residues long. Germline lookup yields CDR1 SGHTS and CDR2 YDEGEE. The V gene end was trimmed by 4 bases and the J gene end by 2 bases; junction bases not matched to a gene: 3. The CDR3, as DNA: TGTGCCAGCAGCGTCGGACTAGCGGGGCAAGAGACCCAGTACTTC. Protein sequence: CASSVGLAGQETQYF.

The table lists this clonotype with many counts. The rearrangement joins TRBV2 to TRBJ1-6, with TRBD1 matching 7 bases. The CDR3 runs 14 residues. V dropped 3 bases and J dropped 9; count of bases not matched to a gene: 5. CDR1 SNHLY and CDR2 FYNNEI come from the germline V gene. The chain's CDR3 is CASSETTGPSPLHF. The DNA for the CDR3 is TGTGCCAGCAGTGAGACGACAGGGCCTTCACCCCTCCACTTT.

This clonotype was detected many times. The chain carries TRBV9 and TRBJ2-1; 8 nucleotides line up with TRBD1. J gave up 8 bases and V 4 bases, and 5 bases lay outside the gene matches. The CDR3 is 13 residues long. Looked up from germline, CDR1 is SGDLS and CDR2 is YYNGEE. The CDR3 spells CASSRQGYDEQFF. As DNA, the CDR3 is TGTGCCAGCAGCCGACAGGGGTATGATGAGCAGTTCTTC.

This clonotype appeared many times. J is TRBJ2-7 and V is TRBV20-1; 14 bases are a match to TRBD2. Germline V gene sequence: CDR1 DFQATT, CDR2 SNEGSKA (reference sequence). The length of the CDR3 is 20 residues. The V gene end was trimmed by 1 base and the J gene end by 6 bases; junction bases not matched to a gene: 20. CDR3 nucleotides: TGCAGTGCTAGAGGGGGAGATCCGGGACTAGCGGGAGTTTTGGAAGTCGAGCAGTACTTC. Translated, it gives CSARGGDPGLAGVLEVEQYF.